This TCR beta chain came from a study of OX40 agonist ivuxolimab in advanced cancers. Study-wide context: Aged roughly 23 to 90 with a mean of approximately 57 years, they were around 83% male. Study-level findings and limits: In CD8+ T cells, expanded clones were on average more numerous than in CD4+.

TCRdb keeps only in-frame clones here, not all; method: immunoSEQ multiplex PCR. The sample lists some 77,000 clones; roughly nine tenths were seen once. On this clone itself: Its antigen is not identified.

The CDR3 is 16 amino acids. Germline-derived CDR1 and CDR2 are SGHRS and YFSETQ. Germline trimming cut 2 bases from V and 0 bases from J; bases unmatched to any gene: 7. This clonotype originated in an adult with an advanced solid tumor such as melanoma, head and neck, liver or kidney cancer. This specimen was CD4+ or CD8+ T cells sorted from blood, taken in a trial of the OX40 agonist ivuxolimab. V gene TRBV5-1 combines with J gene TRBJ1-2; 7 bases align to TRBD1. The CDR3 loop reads CASSFGAGGANYGYTF. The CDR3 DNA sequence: TGCGCCAGCAGCTTTGGGGCAGGGGGAGCTAACTATGGCTACACCTTC. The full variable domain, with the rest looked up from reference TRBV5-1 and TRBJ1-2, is KAGVTQTPRYLIKTRGQQVTLSCSPISGHRSVSWYQQTPGQGLQFLFEYFSETQRNKGNFPGRFSGRQFSNSRSEMNVSTLELGDSALYLCASSFGAGGANYGYTFGSGTRLTVV.